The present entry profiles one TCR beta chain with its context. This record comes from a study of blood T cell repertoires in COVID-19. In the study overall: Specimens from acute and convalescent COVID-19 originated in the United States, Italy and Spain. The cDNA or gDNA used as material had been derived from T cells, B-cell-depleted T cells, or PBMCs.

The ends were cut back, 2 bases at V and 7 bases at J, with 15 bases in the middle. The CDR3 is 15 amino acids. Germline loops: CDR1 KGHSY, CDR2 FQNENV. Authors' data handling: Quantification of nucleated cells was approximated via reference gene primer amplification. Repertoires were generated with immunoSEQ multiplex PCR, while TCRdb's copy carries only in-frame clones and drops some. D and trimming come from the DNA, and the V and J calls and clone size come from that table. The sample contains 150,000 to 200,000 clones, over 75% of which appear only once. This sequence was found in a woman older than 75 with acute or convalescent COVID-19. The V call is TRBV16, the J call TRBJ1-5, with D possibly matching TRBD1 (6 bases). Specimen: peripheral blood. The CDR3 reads CASSQGGALGQPQHF. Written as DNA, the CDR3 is TGTGCCAGCAGCCAAGGGGGGGCCCTAGGGCAGCCCCAGCATTTT.